This is a list of T cell receptor beta chains from one sample in a study of T cell repertoires in cytomegalovirus infection. TCRdb itself ran the reads through MiXCR, one entry per CDR3 protein. The table records some 560,000 distinct CDR3 sequences, under 45% of them present only once. No antigens are known for them. The material was cultured PBMCs, obtained from culture after CMV antigen stimulation. These receptors originate from a human donor in good health (CMV status not recorded). Some clones in this sample may be carry-over from other donors' samples. Each CDR3 is given with its conserved first and last residue. Fields, in order: clone size, V gene, D gene, J gene, CDR3 protein, CDR3 DNA. The D gene is left open where the match is weak. Not every row has a clone size; where given, it reads once, few, many or a size class.

-	TRBV27	-	TRBJ2-3	CASSLYGAGLTDTQYF	TGTGCCAGCAGTTTATATGGAGCGGGCCTCACAGATACGCAGTATTTT
-	TRBV2	TRBD2	TRBJ2-3	CASSDGLAATDTQYF	TGTGCCAGCAGTGATGGGCTAGCGGCCACAGATACGCAGTATTTT
-	TRBV5-6	-	TRBJ1-4	CASSRGGWNEKLFF	TGTGCCAGCAGCCGAGGGGGTTGGAATGAAAAACTGTTTTTT
-	TRBV11-2	-	TRBJ2-3	CASSLDPLGPGDTQYF	TGTGCCAGCAGCTTAGACCCGCTGGGGCCCGGAGATACGCAGTATTTT
-	TRBV5-3	-	TRBJ2-1	CASSLDQSHYNEQFF	TGTGCCAGCAGCCTTGACCAGTCCCACTACAATGAGCAGTTCTTC
-	TRBV14	-	TRBJ2-1	CASSQPGHFYNEQFF	TGTGCCAGCAGCCAACCCGGACACTTCTACAATGAGCAGTTCTTC
-	TRBV7-9	TRBD1	TRBJ1-4	CASSFPKTGDSNEKLFF	TGTGCCAGCAGCTTCCCCAAAACAGGGGATTCTAATGAAAAACTGTTTTTT
few	TRBV7-9	-	TRBJ1-6	CASSPRAESSYNSPLHF	TGTGCCAGCAGCCCCCGGGCAGAGAGCTCCTATAATTCACCCCTCCACTTT
-	TRBV7-2	TRBD2	TRBJ2-7	CASSLRPLAGDLSYEQYF	TGTGCCAGCAGCTTAAGGCCCCTAGCGGGAGATCTCTCCTACGAGCAGTACTTC
-	TRBV5-1	TRBD1	TRBJ2-7	CASSSGTDYGEQYF	TGCGCCAGCAGCTCCGGGACAGACTACGGTGAGCAGTACTTC
few	TRBV10-3	TRBD1	TRBJ2-1	CAISNRDRGFNEQFF	TGTGCCATCAGTAACCGGGACAGGGGTTTTAATGAGCAGTTCTTC